This T cell receptor (beta chain) was retrieved from a study of blood T cell repertoires in COVID-19. Turning to the study itself: Sample material is recorded as cDNA or gDNA derived from T cells, B-cell-depleted T cells, or PBMCs.

Sequenced by immunoSEQ multiplex PCR; TCRdb stores in-frame clones only, minus some. Of roughly 130,000 clones in the sample, around 87% are singletons; the top ten hold more than 3.5%. CDR3 size: 15 residues. The germline V gene encodes CDR1 SGHNT and CDR2 YYREEE (reference sequence). The V gene lost 0 bases and the J gene lost 1 base, with 10 bases spanning the gap. Input material: peripheral blood. The genes are TRBV5-4 and TRBJ1-1; no clear D. This sequence originates from a woman aged 60-70 years with acute or convalescent COVID-19. The CDR3 sequence is CASSLDLSGNTEAFF. In DNA, the CDR3 is TGTGCCAGCAGCTTGGATCTATCGGGGAACACTGAAGCTTTCTTT.